These 20 T cell receptor beta chains were sequenced from one sample in a study of shared clonotypes between healthy human individuals (dated by TCRdb to about 2020). CD8 naive samples were CD45RO-negative cells positively selected for CCR7, giving a CD45RA+CCR7+ population that excluded TemRA cells. Receptors were amplified or captured by the immunoSEQ multiplex PCR assay. TCRdb carries this immuneACCESS record with in-frame sequences only. Its versions omit some clonotypes, under half of them owing to an unresolved V gene in the studies checked, with the rest unexplained. A total of roughly 810,000 clones appear in this sample, about 96% of them only once. Over 0.2% of the sample goes to the ten largest clones. Sequencing was done on a sample of naive CD8+ T cells sorted from blood. The meaning of the sample's cell subset or site label: CD45RA+CCR7+. The receptors derive from a man aged 25-40 years in good health.

The chain joins TRBV27 to TRBJ2-7; 9 bases are a match to TRBD2. The CDR3 is made up of 14 amino acids. The J segment lost 2 bases and the V segment lost 8 bases, leaving 7 bases of the junction unmatched. Per germline, CDR1 MNHEY and CDR2 SMNVEV (reference sequence). The CDR3: CASAIAGATYEQYF. The CDR3 DNA reads as TGTGCCAGCGCCATAGCGGGAGCGACCTACGAGCAGTACTTC.

The chain is built from TRBV5-1 and TRBJ2-7; D possibly uses TRBD1 or TRBD2 (6 bases each). V was clipped by 5 bases and J by 3 bases, with 15 bases between them. The CDR3 is made up of 14 amino acids. Germline V gene data show CDR1 as SGHRS and CDR2 as YFSETQ. The CDR3 loop reads CASSPGASVYEQYF. The CDR3 DNA is TGCGCCAGCAGTCCAGGGGCTAGCGTCTACGAGCAGTACTTC.

This chain links TRBV7-9 with TRBJ1-2; D not certain. CDR3 length: 16 residues. Germline CDR1 SEHNR, CDR2 FQNEAQ (reference sequence). The germline V and J ends were trimmed by 5 bases and 4 bases, with 20 bases remaining between them. CDR3 loop: CASSDPVRGESYGYTF. The CDR3 nucleotides read TGTGCCAGCAGCGACCCCGTGCGCGGGGAAAGCTATGGCTACACCTTC.

This clone appeared once. CDR3 nucleotide sequence: TGTGCCAGCAGCTCGGACAGTAACACTGAAGCTTTCTTT. It yields the protein CASSSDSNTEAFF. This chain connects TRBV11-3 to TRBJ1-1; D may be TRBD1 (6 bases). Germline CDR1 and CDR2: SGHNT and YENEEA. V was clipped by 4 bases and J by 2 bases, with 8 bases between them. The CDR3 is 13 amino acids.

The chain couples TRBV2 to TRBJ2-3, with no clear D. Germline lookup yields CDR1 SNHLY and CDR2 FYNNEI. Trimming shortened V by 9 bases and J by 4 bases, and 11 bases separated the two germline ends. The CDR3 loop spans 12 amino acids. The CDR3 coding sequence is TGTGCCAGGGGGTGGTCGCCAGATACGCAGTATTTT. Encoded protein: CARGWSPDTQYF. The variable domain in full, completed from reference TRBV2 and TRBJ2-3, reads EPEVTQTPSHQVTQMGQEVILRCVPISNHLYFYWYRQILGQKVEFLVSFYNNEISEKSEIFDDQFSVERPDGSNFTLKIRSTKLEDSAMYFCARGWSPDTQYFGPGTRLTVL.

The V and J genes are TRBV9 and TRBJ1-2; TRBD1 matches 9 bases. The V and J ends lost 3 bases and 6 bases, in that order; junction bases with no gene match: 9. This CDR3 spans 15 amino acids. CDR1 and CDR2 (germline): SGDLS, YYNGEE. The CDR3 loop reads CASSAEYRTGDGYTF. CDR3 sequence (DNA): TGTGCCAGCAGCGCAGAGTATAGGACAGGGGATGGCTACACCTTC.

V gene TRBV29-1 combines with J gene TRBJ2-2, with D hard to call. Germline V gene lookup returns CDR1 SQVTM and CDR2 ANQGSEA. Deletions cut 0 bases from V and 0 bases from J, with 14 bases between. The CDR3 has 17 amino acids. CDR3 DNA: TGCAGCGTTGAAGATCCCAACGTTATTTCGAACACCGGGGAGCTGTTTTTT. Encoded protein: CSVEDPNVISNTGELFF.

This chain links TRBV11-2 with TRBJ2-1, with TRBD2 matching 12 bases. The germline gives CDR1 SGHAT, CDR2 FQNNGV. The CDR3 loop spans 15 amino acids. Germline trimming cut 0 bases from V and 8 bases from J; bases unmatched to any gene: 2. CDR3 DNA: TGTGCCAGCAGCTTAGAACTAGCGGGAGGATATGAGCAGTTCTTC. Its protein product is CASSLELAGGYEQFF.

The rearrangement joins TRBV5-1 to TRBJ1-5, with 8 nucleotides matching TRBD1. The CDR3 covers 15 residues. V gave up 4 bases and J gave up 6 bases; unmatched junction bases: 9. Germline V lookup: CDR1 SGHRS, CDR2 YFSETQ. This chain's CDR3 is CASSPTGAGGQPQHF. The CDR3 DNA is TGCGCCAGCAGCCCGACAGGGGCAGGAGGTCAGCCCCAGCATTTT.

The genes are TRBV6-6 and TRBJ2-7, with unresolved D. Trimming cost V 0 bases and J 3 bases, with 9 bases left between them. Germline V gene sequence: CDR1 MNHNY, CDR2 SVGAGI (reference sequence). The CDR3 contains 14 residues. The CDR3 region is CASSYSTAHYEQYF. In DNA, the CDR3 is TGTGCCAGCAGTTACTCGACGGCACACTACGAGCAGTACTTC.

The chain is built from TRBV18 and TRBJ2-4, with TRBD1 as a possible D gene (6 bases). The CDR3 loop spans 17 amino acids. Germline CDR1 reads KGHSH; CDR2 reads LQKENI. The V end was cut by 2 bases, the J end by 1 base, with 15 bases between. The DNA for the CDR3 is TGTGCCAGCTCACCAGGATGGGCAGGGGATGCCAAAAACATTCAGTACTTC. Its protein product is CASSPGWAGDAKNIQYF. Drawing the rest from reference TRBV18 and TRBJ2-4, the complete variable domain is NAGVMQNPRHLVRRRGQEARLRCSPMKGHSHVYWYRQLPEEGLKFMVYLQKENIIDESGMPKERFSAEFPKEGPSILRIQQVVRGDSAAYFCASSPGWAGDAKNIQYFGAGTRLSVL.

The chain employs TRBV23-1 and TRBJ1-5; a possible D gene is TRBD1 (5 bases). TRBV23-1 has ORF status, its function being uncertain. There are 14 residues in the CDR3. V was pared by 3 bases and J by 4 bases, with 10 bases between. The CDR3 DNA is TGCGCCAGCAGTCAGCAAGGGGTAAATCAGCCCCAGCATTTT. It translates to CASSQQGVNQPQHF.

V gene TRBV27 combines with J gene TRBJ2-3; 7 bases line up with TRBD1. Germline loops: CDR1 MNHEY, CDR2 SMNVEV (reference sequence). The CDR3 consists of 15 residues. With V trimmed by 0 bases and J by 0 bases, 0 bases remained unmatched. CDR3 sequence: CASSLSTGSTDTQYF. The CDR3 nucleotides are TGTGCCAGCAGTTTATCGACAGGGAGCACAGATACGCAGTATTTT.

V is TRBV21-1 and J is TRBJ2-3. TRBV21-1 is listed as a pseudogene. This CDR3 spans 16 amino acids. CDR3 sequence (DNA): TGTGCCAGCTGCCCCGAACCGGGACCGAACCCCGATACGCAGTATTTT. Residues: CASCPEPGPNPDTQYF.

The V gene is TRBV28, the J gene TRBJ2-7; TRBD1 agrees at 9 bases. The CDR3 sequence is 14 residues long. The germline gives CDR1 MDHEN, CDR2 SYDVKM. V dropped 7 bases and J dropped 3; count of bases not matched to a gene: 7. The DNA of the CDR3 is TGTGCCAGCAAAACTGGGACAGGGATCTACGAGCAGTACTTC. Its translation is CASKTGTGIYEQYF.

The chain links TRBV9 to TRBJ2-7, with D tentatively TRBD2 (6 bases). CDR3 length equals 14 residues. V dropped 0 bases and J dropped 4 bases, with 11 bases sitting between them. Germline lookup yields CDR1 SGDLS and CDR2 YYNGEE. CDR3 protein: CASSVGGGEYEQYF. CDR3 coding DNA: TGTGCCAGCAGCGTAGGAGGAGGGGAGTACGAGCAGTACTTC.

The chain combines TRBV5-4 with TRBJ1-1; D unresolved. The germline CDR1 and CDR2 sequences are SGHNT and YYREEE (reference sequence). The CDR3 covers 14 residues. V was cut by 0 bases and J by 1 base, with 7 bases left in between. CDR3 sequence reads: CASSLDSANTEAFF. CDR3 DNA sequence: TGTGCCAGCAGCTTGGATTCAGCGAACACTGAAGCTTTCTTT.

In its sample, this clone was seen once. The chain recombines TRBV29-1 with TRBJ2-7; 7 bases map to TRBD1. V was clipped by 8 bases and J by 0 bases; unmatched bases: 7. The CDR3 is 13 residues long. CDR1 SQVTM and CDR2 ANQGSEA come from the germline V gene. The CDR3 here is CSIRDRLSYEQYF. The CDR3 nucleotides read TGCAGCATTAGGGACAGACTCTCCTACGAGCAGTACTTC.

The chain combines TRBV11-2 with TRBJ2-7, with no clear D. Germline CDR1 reads SGHAT; CDR2 reads FQNNGV. V was cut by 4 bases and J by 3 bases, with 10 bases left in between. This CDR3 contains 13 residues. CDR3 loop: CASSSLVVYEQYF. CDR3 DNA sequence: TGTGCCAGCAGCTCTCTTGTTGTCTACGAGCAGTACTTC.

V and J are TRBV27 and TRBJ1-1, with D maybe TRBD1 (5 bases). Between the trimmed V and J ends, which lost 6 bases and 4 bases, there was a span of 15 bases. This CDR3 contains 14 residues. Looked up from germline, CDR1 is MNHEY and CDR2 is SMNVEV (reference sequence). The CDR3 here is CASSTFFGATEAFF. CDR3 nucleotide sequence: TGTGCCAGCAGCACATTTTTCGGGGCCACTGAAGCTTTCTTT.